Listed here are 28 T cell receptor beta chains from one sample, sequenced in a study of shared clonotypes between healthy human individuals. Method: immunoSEQ multiplex PCR; TCRdb's copy keeps in-frame clones and lacks some. This table has about 2.3 million clones, about nine tenths appearing once. Specimen: naive CD4+ T cells from PBMCs. Subset indicated: CD45RA+ positively selected. The origin of the receptors is a man between 18 and 29 years old in good health. Some clones in this sample may be carry-over from other donors' samples.

The chain uses TRBV5-6 and TRBJ2-1; 8 nucleotides line up with TRBD2. The germline CDR1 and CDR2 sequences are SGHDT and YYEEEE. The CDR3 extends over 15 amino acids. The ends lost 5 bases at V and 2 bases at J; junction bases unmatched: 6. The CDR3 reads CASSSGRAPYNEQFF. In DNA, the CDR3 is TGTGCCAGCAGTTCCGGGAGGGCCCCCTACAATGAGCAGTTCTTC. Full variable domain (remainder filled in from reference TRBV5-6 and TRBJ2-1): DAGVTQSPTHLIKTRGQQVTLRCSPKSGHDTVSWYQQALGQGPQFIFQYYEEEERQRGNFPDRFSGHQFPNYSSELNVNALLLGDSALYLCASSSGRAPYNEQFFGPGTRLTVL.

This chain links TRBV6-1 with TRBJ2-1, with 9 bases aligning to TRBD2. Unmatched junction bases numbered 9, after V lost 3 bases and J lost 0 bases. The CDR3 runs to 18 residues. Germline V gene sequence: CDR1 MNHNS, CDR2 SASEGT. The CDR3 region is CASSDLSSGESSYNEQFF. The CDR3 nucleotides are TGTGCCAGCAGTGATCTTTCTAGCGGGGAGAGCTCCTACAATGAGCAGTTCTTC.

This clone was detected only once. This rearrangement joins TRBV5-1 to TRBJ2-7; D remains ambiguous. This CDR3 has 12 residues. V lost 3 bases to trimming and J lost 3 bases, with 7 bases between them. Germline values: CDR1 SGHRS, CDR2 YFSETQ. In DNA, the CDR3 is TGCGCCAGCAGCTCGAACAACTACGAGCAGTACTTC. Protein sequence: CASSSNNYEQYF.

This clone was observed a single time. The chain joins TRBV9 to TRBJ1-2; D is unresolved. The CDR3 totals 14 residues. Looked up from germline, CDR1 is SGDLS and CDR2 is YYNGEE. Trimming removed 0 bases at V and 7 bases at J, with 13 bases between. CDR3 nucleotides: TGTGCCAGCAGCGTAGAACAGTTTGATGGTGGCTACACCTTC. As protein: CASSVEQFDGGYTF.

In the case of this clone: Other DNA sequences in the sample encode the same CDR3. V gene TRBV27 combines with J gene TRBJ2-3, with TRBD1 matching over 8 bases. V dropped 5 bases and J dropped 3; count of bases not matched to a gene: 4. CDR3 length equals 14 residues. The germline V gene has CDR1 MNHEY and CDR2 SMNVEV (reference sequence). The CDR3: CASSPDRGTDTQYF. The CDR3 nucleotides are TGTGCCAGCAGTCCCGACAGGGGTACAGATACGCAGTATTTT.

This rearrangement joins TRBV9 to TRBJ2-1, with 9 bases matching TRBD2. The junction had 10 bases not matched to a gene; V was cut back by 4 bases and J by 2 bases. CDR1 SGDLS and CDR2 YYNGEE come from the germline V gene. The CDR3 runs 17 residues. CDR3 DNA sequence: TGTGCCAGCAGCCCTCCCCGAGGCGGGAGGGCCTACAATGAGCAGTTCTTC. It codes for CASSPPRGGRAYNEQFF.

V gene TRBV15 combines with J gene TRBJ2-5, with D perhaps matching TRBD1 or TRBD2 (5 bases each). This CDR3 has 15 amino acids. V was shortened by 1 base and J by 5 bases, with 14 bases between the two germline ends. CDR1 is LNHNV, CDR2 YYDKDF, per germline (reference sequence). As DNA, the CDR3 is TGTGCCACCAGCAGAGGGGACCCAGCGGATGAGACCCAGTACTTC. Protein: CATSRGDPADETQYF. Full variable domain (rest looked up from reference TRBV15 and TRBJ2-5): DAMVIQNPRYQVTQFGKPVTLSCSQTLNHNVMYWYQQKSSQAPKLLFHYYDKDFNNEADTPDNFQSRRPNTSFCFLDIRSPGLGDTAMYLCATSRGDPADETQYFGPGTRLLVL.

The DNA of the CDR3 is TGTGCCAGCACCCCGGGACTAGAGGGCACCGGGGAGCTGTTTTTT. Amino acid sequence: CASTPGLEGTGELFF. The chain recombines TRBV7-9 with TRBJ2-2; TRBD2 matches 8 bases. The ends lost 7 bases at V and 4 bases at J; junction bases unmatched: 8. This CDR3 region has 15 residues. CDR1 is SEHNR and CDR2 is FQNEAQ in the germline V gene (reference sequence).

The gene calls are TRBV6-1 and TRBJ2-2; D gene ambiguous. Germline V CDR1 and CDR2: MNHNS, SASEGT. V was shortened by 7 bases and J by 3 bases, with 9 bases between the two germline ends. This CDR3 comprises 13 residues. The CDR3 protein is CASIRPYTGELFF. CDR3 sequence (DNA): TGTGCCAGCATTAGGCCTTACACCGGGGAGCTGTTTTTT.

V usage is TRBV6-1 and J usage is TRBJ2-1; 9 bases map to TRBD2. The V and J ends lost 4 bases and 7 bases, in that order; junction bases with no gene match: 5. The CDR3 length is 14 residues. In germline, CDR1 is MNHNS, CDR2 SASEGT. CDR3 loop: CASSVFSGRNEQFF. The CDR3 bases are TGTGCCAGCAGTGTATTCAGCGGGAGGAATGAGCAGTTCTTC.

V is TRBV5-1 and J is TRBJ1-5, with TRBD1 identical over 7 bases. V was pared by 1 base and J by 10 bases, with 14 bases of the junction left unmatched. The CDR3 consists of 16 residues. The germline gives CDR1 SGHRS, CDR2 YFSETQ. CDR3 in DNA: TGCGCCAGCAGCTTGAACCCGGGGGAGGGGGCTCGCCCCCAGCATTTT. Its translation is CASSLNPGEGARPQHF.

This clone was observed once. This chain links TRBV5-1 with TRBJ1-1, with no clear D. Germline values: CDR1 SGHRS, CDR2 YFSETQ. The CDR3 consists of 14 residues. Trimming took 0 bases from V and 1 from J, leaving 7 bases between them. The CDR3 DNA is TGCGCCAGCAGCTTGGCGAGGGAGAACACTGAAGCTTTCTTT. Amino acids: CASSLARENTEAFF.

V is TRBV7-3 and J is TRBJ2-2; weak D call: TRBD1 (6 bases). CDR1 is SGHTA and CDR2 is FQGTGA in the germline V gene. V gave up 5 bases and J gave up 4 bases, with 11 bases separating them. This CDR3 has 14 residues. DNA of the CDR3: TGTGCCAGCAGCCTTATCAGGGGCACCGGGGAGCTGTTTTTT. This gives the protein CASSLIRGTGELFF.

This clone was found once. The sample holds other DNA sequences that translate to the same CDR3. J is TRBJ1-1 and V is TRBV6-5; D is undetermined. Trimming took off 4 bases at V and 1 base at J, with 10 bases between the two ends. The germline V gene encodes CDR1 MNHEY and CDR2 SVGAGI. This CDR3 is built from 14 residues. CDR3 bases: TGTGCCAGCAGTTCCTCCAGAGGGAACACTGAAGCTTTCTTT. Translating it yields CASSSSRGNTEAFF.

Turning to this clone: Other DNA sequences within the sample encode an identical CDR3. The genes are TRBV5-1 and TRBJ2-1; 10 bases match TRBD2. CDR1 and CDR2 (germline): SGHRS, YFSETQ. CDR3 length equals 15 residues. The J segment lost 2 bases and the V segment lost 3 bases, leaving 2 bases of the junction unmatched. The CDR3 reads CASSYGLAAYNEQFF. The CDR3 DNA follows: TGCGCCAGCAGCTACGGACTAGCGGCCTACAATGAGCAGTTCTTC.

The rearrangement joins TRBV5-1 to TRBJ2-6; D might be TRBD1 (6 bases). The V end was cut by 2 bases, the J end by 2 bases, with 11 bases between. The CDR3 spans 16 residues. Germline V lookup: CDR1 SGHRS, CDR2 YFSETQ. The CDR3 loop is CASSLAAGAGANVLTF. Written as DNA, the CDR3 is TGCGCCAGCAGCTTAGCGGCAGGGGCTGGGGCCAACGTCCTGACTTTC.

The chain recombines TRBV28 with TRBJ2-1, with 10 bases identical to TRBD2. Looked up from germline, CDR1 is MDHEN and CDR2 is SYDVKM. CDR3 length: 17 amino acids. V lost 4 bases to trimming and J lost 4 bases; unmatched junction nucleotides: 10. As DNA, the CDR3 is TGTGCCAGCAGTTCCTATAATCTAGCGGGAGCTTACAATGAGCAGTTCTTC. This sequence encodes CASSSYNLAGAYNEQFF.

Worth noting for this clone: This same CDR3 is encoded by further DNA sequences in the sample. The chain combines TRBV18 with TRBJ2-7, with D unclear. The CDR3 sequence is 14 residues long. The V end was cut by 0 bases, the J end by 2 bases, with 8 bases between. Looked up from germline, CDR1 is KGHSH and CDR2 is LQKENI. For the CDR3, the DNA is TGTGCCAGCTCACCACCCGGAATAACCTACGAGCAGTACTTC. As protein: CASSPPGITYEQYF.

The genes are TRBV27 and TRBJ2-7; 9 bases fit TRBD1. Unmatched junction bases numbered 11, after V lost 4 bases and J lost 7 bases. Germline CDR1 and CDR2: MNHEY and SMNVEV (reference sequence). This CDR3 is built from 15 residues. The DNA for the CDR3 is TGTGCCAGCAGTTCCCCACCCGGGACAGGGAGTGAGCAGTACTTC. Its translation is CASSSPPGTGSEQYF.

The chain uses TRBV18 and TRBJ2-1; 13 bases align to TRBD2. The CDR3 extends over 17 amino acids. After removal of 4 bases from V and 2 bases from J, the junction contained 5 bases not matched to a gene. Germline values: CDR1 KGHSH, CDR2 LQKENI. The CDR3 DNA reads TGTGCCAGCTCACTCATACTAGCGGGAGGGCCCTACAATGAGCAGTTCTTC. It specifies CASSLILAGGPYNEQFF.

This rearrangement joins TRBV10-3 to TRBJ1-2; 7 bases map to TRBD1. The V segment lost 5 bases and the J segment 8 bases; nucleotides outside the gene matches: 11. The CDR3 is 14 amino acids. Germline values: CDR1 ENHRY, CDR2 SYGVKD. The DNA for the CDR3 is TGTGCCATCAGTAGACAGGGAACGGCAGAGGGCTACACCTTC. Residues: CAISRQGTAEGYTF.

The chain combines TRBV15 with TRBJ2-7; 11 bases align to TRBD2. The CDR3 is 19 amino acids. The germline V gene encodes CDR1 LNHNV and CDR2 YYDKDF (reference sequence). Germline trimming cut 1 base from V and 5 bases from J; bases unmatched to any gene: 16. CDR3: CATSRAGLAASTTLNEQYF. CDR3 nucleotide sequence: TGTGCCACCAGCAGAGCGGGACTAGCGGCTTCAACTACCCTAAACGAGCAGTACTTC.

The chain couples TRBV19 to TRBJ2-7; possibly TRBD1 for D (5 bases). The germline gives CDR1 LNHDA, CDR2 SQIVND (reference sequence). V lost 4 bases to trimming and J lost 5 bases, with 15 bases between them. The CDR3 is 14 residues long. CDR3 in amino acids: CASSTQGSFHEQYF. CDR3 nucleotide sequence: TGTGCCAGTAGTACCCAGGGAAGTTTCCACGAGCAGTACTTC. The full variable domain, in which reference TRBV19 and TRBJ2-7 provide the parts outside the CDR3, is DGGITQSPKYLFRKEGQNVTLSCEQNLNHDAMYWYRQDPGQGLRLIYYSQIVNDFQKGDIAEGYSVSREKKESFPLTVTSAQKNPTAFYLCASSTQGSFHEQYFGPGTRLTVT.

The chain uses TRBV28 and TRBJ1-4, with a tentative D call TRBD1 (5 bases). Germline V lookup: CDR1 MDHEN, CDR2 SYDVKM. Deletions cut 2 bases from V and 7 bases from J, with 14 bases between. This CDR3 comprises 15 residues. DNA for the CDR3: TGTGCCAGCAGTTTAGTGACGCCCCAGGGTGAAAAACTGTTTTTT. Translating it yields CASSLVTPQGEKLFF. Complete variable domain (other parts from reference TRBV28 and TRBJ1-4): DVKVTQSSRYLVKRTGEKVFLECVQDMDHENMFWYRQDPGLGLRLIYFSYDVKMKEKGDIPEGYSVSREKKERFSLILESASTNQTSMYLCASSLVTPQGEKLFFGSGTQLSVL.

The J gene is TRBJ1-5, the V gene TRBV7-8; 7 bases fit TRBD1. Losses at the gene ends were 5 bases for V and 2 bases for J; bases not matched to a gene: 6. Germline CDR1 and CDR2: SGHVS and FQNEAQ. The CDR3 spans 15 residues. DNA of the CDR3: TGTGCCAGCAGCCGCGACAGGGTGGGCAATCAGCCCCAGCATTTT. It is translated as CASSRDRVGNQPQHF.

V and J are TRBV28 and TRBJ1-5, with D perhaps TRBD1 (6 bases). This CDR3 comprises 14 residues. V dropped 6 bases and J dropped 6 bases, with 15 bases sitting between them. Germline CDR1 reads MDHEN; CDR2 reads SYDVKM. CDR3 DNA sequence: TGTGCCAGCAGCCATCACAGGGTTGGTCAGCCCCAGCATTTT. It codes for CASSHHRVGQPQHF.

This clone is a singleton in its sample. The V call is TRBV6-5, the J call TRBJ2-7; no definite D call. The germline V and J ends were trimmed by 0 bases and 3 bases, with 6 bases remaining between them. This CDR3 spans 13 amino acids. CDR1 and CDR2 from the germline V gene are MNHEY and SVGAGI. The DNA of the CDR3 is TGTGCCAGCAGTTACTCGCGCCACTACGAGCAGTACTTC. Amino acid sequence: CASSYSRHYEQYF.

The genes are TRBV28 and TRBJ1-4; TRBD1 agrees at 10 bases. The CDR3 totals 15 residues. The germline CDR1 and CDR2 sequences are MDHEN and SYDVKM. J was trimmed by 6 bases and V by 1 base; bases with no gene match: 2. The CDR3 sequence: CASSLSGQGHEKLFF. CDR3 nucleotides: TGTGCCAGCAGTTTATCGGGACAGGGGCATGAAAAACTGTTTTTT.